These 11 T cell receptor beta chains were all obtained from the same sample, sequenced in a study of T-cell reconstitution after alpha-beta-depleted transplantation in children. The authors prepared the TCRbeta library with unique molecular identifiers. TCRdb used MiXCR to reprocess the PCR reads, holding one entry per CDR3 protein. Of over 550,000 distinct CDR3 sequences listed, about 11% are singletons. The sample here was PBMCs from the stem cell graft donor, taken from the stem cell graft. Receptor source: a human donor who donated a stem cell graft to a child with acute myeloid leukemia.

The rearrangement links TRBV15 to TRBJ2-3; 12 bases line up with TRBD2. Trimming cost V 8 bases and J 4 bases; bases outside gene matches: 7. Looked up from germline, CDR1 is LNHNV and CDR2 is YYDKDF (reference sequence). This CDR3 spans 15 amino acids. In DNA, the CDR3 is TGTGCCACCCGGGGGAGACTAGCGGGAGCAGATACGCAGTATTTT. This translates into CATRGRLAGADTQYF. Full variable domain (outside the CDR3, taken from reference TRBV15 and TRBJ2-3): DAMVIQNPRYQVTQFGKPVTLSCSQTLNHNVMYWYQQKSSQAPKLLFHYYDKDFNNEADTPDNFQSRRPNTSFCFLDIRSPGLGDTAMYLCATRGRLAGADTQYFGPGTRLTVL.

Many counts were recorded for this clonotype. The rearrangement joins TRBV12-3 or TRBV12-4 to TRBJ2-1; TRBD1 or TRBD2 may be the D gene (5 bases each). The CDR3 has 12 residues. V was cut by 3 bases and J by 8 bases, with 8 bases left in between. For the CDR3, the DNA is TGTGCCAGCAGTTTGGGGGTGTATGAGCAGTTCTTC. Its protein is CASSLGVYEQFF.

This clonotype has only a few counts. The chain combines TRBV19 with TRBJ2-1; D might be TRBD1 (6 bases). In germline, CDR1 is LNHDA, CDR2 SQIVND (reference sequence). The V end was cut by 5 bases, the J end by 0 bases, with 11 bases between. This CDR3 is built from 15 residues. The chain's CDR3 is CASSAQGNSYNEQFF. CDR3 nucleotides: TGTGCCAGTAGTGCGCAGGGGAACTCCTACAATGAGCAGTTCTTC.

The chain has TRBV15 and TRBJ1-2; a weak D match, TRBD1 (5 bases). Looked up from germline, CDR1 is LNHNV and CDR2 is YYDKDF (reference sequence). The CDR3 has 15 residues. V lost 3 bases and J 3 bases, leaving 14 bases between the germline ends. The CDR3 sequence is CATSSPQGRDYGYTF. The CDR3 DNA is TGTGCCACCAGCAGTCCCCAGGGTCGGGACTATGGCTACACCTTC.

This clonotype has ten or more counts. The chain links TRBV12-3 or TRBV12-4 to TRBJ1-1; D uncertain. Trimming took 6 bases from V and 5 from J, leaving 7 bases between them. The CDR3 is 11 residues long. CDR3: CASSEETEAFF. The CDR3 nucleotides are TGTGCCAGCAGCGAGGAGACTGAAGCTTTCTTT.

This clonotype was seen a few times. V usage is TRBV10-3 and J usage is TRBJ2-7; 9 bases are shared with TRBD2. Germline V CDR1 and CDR2: ENHRY, SYGVKD. This CDR3 is 14 amino acids long. The V and J ends lost 3 bases and 8 bases, in that order; junction bases with no gene match: 8. For the CDR3, the DNA is TGTGCCATCAGTGATAGCGGGAGTGGTGGTAAGCAGTACTTC. Amino acid sequence: CAISDSGSGGKQYF.

This clonotype was detected a few times. The chain has TRBV5-1 and TRBJ1-1; no firm D call. Germline CDR1 SGHRS, CDR2 YFSETQ. The V and J ends lost 0 bases and 0 bases respectively, with 9 bases between them. The CDR3 spans 15 residues. The CDR3 sequence: CASSLVAGVNTEAFF. The DNA for the CDR3 is TGCGCCAGCAGCTTGGTTGCCGGGGTGAACACTGAAGCTTTCTTT.

Many counts were recorded for this clonotype. The rearrangement links TRBV21-1 to TRBJ2-1; the table's D call, TRBD1, has no DNA check behind it. TRBV21-1 is flagged as a pseudogene. The CDR3 spans 16 residues. CDR3 sequence reads: CASSQTDPRYPNEQFF. The CDR3 DNA is TGTGCCAGCAGCCAGACAGACCCCAGGTATCCAAATGAGCAGTTCTTC.

The table lists this clonotype with a few counts. The chain links TRBV27 to TRBJ2-2; 7 bases agree with TRBD1. This CDR3 contains 15 residues. Per germline, CDR1 MNHEY and CDR2 SMNVEV (reference sequence). V dropped 5 bases and J dropped 3; count of bases not matched to a gene: 6. CDR3 DNA sequence: TGTGCCAGCAGTCCAGACAGGGTAGACACCGGGGAGCTGTTTTTT. Translation gives CASSPDRVDTGELFF.

The chain combines TRBV18 with TRBJ2-7; TRBD1 aligns across 7 bases. This CDR3 has 14 residues. The V and J ends lost 3 bases and 5 bases, in that order; junction bases with no gene match: 7. The germline V gene encodes CDR1 KGHSH and CDR2 LQKENI. The CDR3, as DNA: TGTGCCAGCTCACCGACAGGGAGCCGTGACGAGCAGTACTTC. This translates into CASSPTGSRDEQYF.

Here the CDR3 reads CASKGGTGIYEQYF. The CDR3 DNA reads TGTGCCAGCAAGGGGGGGACAGGGATCTACGAGCAGTACTTC. The chain employs TRBV2 and TRBJ2-7, with TRBD1 matching over 9 bases. This CDR3 comprises 14 residues. Germline V gives CDR1 SNHLY, CDR2 FYNNEI. Trimming at V came to 7 bases and at J to 3 bases, leaving 7 bases not matched to a gene.